This paragraph covers one T cell receptor beta chain sequence. These data are taken from a study of shared clonotypes between healthy human individuals. Here immunoSEQ multiplex PCR was the method, and the copy in TCRdb shows in-frame clones only, minus some. This table has about 2.4 million clones, under 95% appearing once. Trimming removed 4 bases from V and 7 bases from J; junction bases left unmatched: 9. Germline assignment: CDR1 SEHNR and CDR2 FQNEAQ (reference sequence). This CDR3 has 14 amino acids. The chain couples TRBV7-9 to TRBJ1-2; TRBD1 matches 7 bases. Sequencing input: naive CD4+ T cells from PBMCs. Subset denoted: CD45RA+ positively selected. This receptor was taken from a young man in good health. Some clones in this sample may be carry-over from other donors' samples. The CDR3 spells CASSYRTGALGYTF. The CDR3 DNA reads TGTGCCAGCAGCTATCGGACAGGAGCGCTTGGCTACACCTTC.